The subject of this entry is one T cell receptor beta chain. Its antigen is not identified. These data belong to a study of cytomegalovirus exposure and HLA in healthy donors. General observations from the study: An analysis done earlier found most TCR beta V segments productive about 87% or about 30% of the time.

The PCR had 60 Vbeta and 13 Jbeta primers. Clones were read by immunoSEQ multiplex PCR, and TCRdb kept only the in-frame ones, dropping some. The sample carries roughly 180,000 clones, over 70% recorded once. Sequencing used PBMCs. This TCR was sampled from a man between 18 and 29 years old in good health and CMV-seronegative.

CDR3 nucleotide sequence: TGTGCCAGCAGTTTTGGAAACAGGGTCACAGATACGCAGTATTTT. Translated, it gives CASSFGNRVTDTQYF. The chain carries TRBV27 and TRBJ2-3; D perhaps matches TRBD1 (6 bases). Germline V lookup: CDR1 MNHEY, CDR2 SMNVEV (reference sequence). Trimming shortened V by 3 bases and J by 2 bases, and 12 bases separated the two germline ends. This CDR3 has 15 amino acids.